A single T cell receptor (beta chain) is shown here with its context. The RNA, roughly 0.5 to 1 ug, was put through reverse transcription using random hexamers. One entry per CDR3 protein, called by TCRdb with MiXCR from the immunoSEQ multiplex PCR reads. Of about 120,000 distinct CDR3 sequences in the sample, about 93% are singletons; the top ten hold about 0.14%. J lost 10 bases, V lost 2 bases, and 22 bases had no gene match. The CDR3 is 18 residues long. The germline V gene has CDR1 SGHRS and CDR2 YFSETQ. Purification of the CD8+ and CD4+ T cells relied on negative isolation, and TEMRA cells underwent FACS enrichment. This sample was included in a study of CD8 T cells in Susac syndrome.

The chain employs TRBV5-1 and TRBJ1-1, with 8 bases fitting TRBD1. The sequence was obtained from a human donor in good health. Source material: CD4+ T cells from PBMCs. The CDR3 region is CASSFDRGPEAFSKGAFF. Here the CDR3 DNA reads TGCGCCAGCAGCTTCGACAGGGGCCCGGAGGCTTTCTCAAAGGGAGCTTTCTTT.